This record covers a single TCR beta chain. What it binds is not known. These data originate in a study of graft-versus-host responses after intestinal transplantation. Across the whole study: Anti-thymocyte globulin served as induction for all recipients, who then took tacrolimus and steroids for about three years.

Trimming removed 4 bases at V and 2 bases at J, with 9 bases between. The CDR3 has 13 amino acids. The germline V gene encodes CDR1 SGHNT and CDR2 YYREEE (reference sequence). Study conclusions and caveats: Researchers found peak circulating GvH clone levels linked to early post-transplant HvG declines. Individuals carrying graft-donor T cell macrochimerism showed high graft-versus-host to host-versus-graft clonal ratios in allografts. Researchers found GvH clones in recipient marrow, and some showed up first in ileum or blood.

TCRdb keeps only in-frame clones here, not all; method: immunoSEQ multiplex PCR. The sample carries about 99,000 clones, around 93% recorded once. The sequences come from unstimulated CD8+ T cells sorted from spleen or lymph node cells, collected before transplant. The J gene is TRBJ1-1, the V gene TRBV5-4; D is unresolved. This sequence was found in a human donor who was the organ donor for an intestinal transplant. The CDR3 sequence: CASSHDKNTEAFF. The CDR3 region has the DNA TGTGCCAGCAGCCACGACAAAAACACTGAAGCTTTCTTT.